These 4 T cell receptor beta chains were sequenced from one sample in a study of neoadjuvant anti-PD-1 for oral cavity cancer. TCRdb's table, derived via immunoSEQ multiplex PCR, lists solely in-frame clones and lacks some. The data hold 15,000 or so clones, with 70% to 75% observed a single time. As for time point: after neoadjuvant nivolumab, at surgical resection. Sequenced material: PBMCs, taken after nivolumab (anti-PD-1) treatment. Every receptor here comes from a person aged 35 to 85 with oral cavity squamous cell carcinoma.

V is TRBV14 and J is TRBJ1-4, with a weak D call TRBD1 (5 bases). The V end was cut by 0 bases, the J end by 5 bases, with 13 bases between. The length of the CDR3 is 16 residues. CDR1 SGHDN and CDR2 FVKESK come from the germline V gene. The CDR3 region is CASSQDRSGLNEKLFF. The CDR3, as DNA: TGTGCCAGCAGCCAAGATCGCTCGGGACTGAATGAAAAACTGTTTTTT.

The gene calls are TRBV9 and TRBJ2-2; 10 nucleotides line up with TRBD1. This CDR3 contains 19 residues. V lost 4 bases to trimming and J lost 3 bases; unmatched junction nucleotides: 15. Germline lookup yields CDR1 SGDLS and CDR2 YYNGEE. CDR3 residues: CASSNRDRGSSVDTGELFF. DNA for the CDR3: TGTGCCAGCAGCAACCGGGACAGGGGAAGCAGTGTGGACACCGGGGAGCTGTTTTTT.

The V and J genes are TRBV6-6 and TRBJ1-1; possible D gene TRBD1, 6 bases. The CDR3 extends over 13 amino acids. Germline assignment: CDR1 MNHNY and CDR2 SVGAGI (reference sequence). V was cut by 5 bases and J by 3 bases, with 10 bases left in between. CDR3 coding DNA: TGTGCCAGCAGTCCGCAGGGGCACACTGAAGCTTTCTTT. It yields the protein CASSPQGHTEAFF.

The genes are TRBV5-6 and TRBJ1-1; 11 nucleotides agree with TRBD1. The germline V gene encodes CDR1 SGHDT and CDR2 YYEEEE. With 3 bases clipped from V and 0 bases from J, the junction kept 4 bases outside the gene matches. This CDR3 contains 16 residues. The CDR3 loop reads CASSWTGGGMNTEAFF. The DNA of the CDR3 is TGTGCCAGCAGCTGGACAGGGGGCGGAATGAACACTGAAGCTTTCTTT.